Listed below are T cell receptor beta chains from one sample, sequenced in a study of OX40 agonist ivuxolimab in advanced cancers. Clones were sequenced by immunoSEQ multiplex PCR, and TCRdb holds only the in-frame ones, with some missing. The sample consists of around 76,000 clones, over 75% of them appearing once. The sequenced sample was CD4+ or CD8+ T cells sorted from blood, obtained in a trial of the OX40 agonist ivuxolimab. The source is an adult with an advanced solid tumor such as melanoma, head and neck, liver or kidney cancer. CDR3s include the opening cysteine and the closing phenylalanine or tryptophan. The order of the fields is J gene, V gene, D gene, clone size, CDR3 protein, CDR3 DNA. D genes are given only for firm matches. Clone size is given for some rows only: seen once, a few or many times, or a class if the clone is expanded.

TRBJ2-7,TRBV5-4,NA,once,CASSLGSGLATYEQYF,TGTGCCAGCAGCTTGGGATCAGGTCTAGCGACATATGAGCAGTACTTC
TRBJ2-2,TRBV19,NA,NA,CASSPRHRSGELFF,TGTGCCAGTAGTCCCAGACATCGGTCCGGGGAGCTGTTTTTT
TRBJ2-1,TRBV11-1,NA,NA,CASSLASGSYNEQFF,TGTGCCAGCAGCTTAGCCAGCGGTTCCTACAATGAGCAGTTCTTC
TRBJ2-2,TRBV10-3,NA,NA,CAIREGPNTGELFF,TGTGCCATCAGGGAGGGGCCGAACACCGGGGAGCTGTTTTTT
TRBJ2-1,TRBV6-5,NA,once,CASSRWGGSYNEQFF,TGTGCCAGCAGTCGATGGGGAGGCTCCTACAATGAGCAGTTCTTC
TRBJ1-3,TRBV6-5,NA,NA,CASSYFQVRSGNTIYF,TGTGCCAGCAGTTACTTCCAGGTTCGCTCTGGAAACACCATATATTTT
TRBJ1-5,TRBV28,NA,medium-sized,CASVKQFPAQPQHF,TGTGCCAGCGTCAAGCAGTTTCCCGCCCAGCCCCAGCATTTT
TRBJ2-1,TRBV7-2,NA,NA,CASSLGGRGSSSYNEQFF,TGTGCCAGCAGCTTAGGGGGGAGGGGGTCGAGCTCCTACAATGAGCAGTTCTTC
TRBJ1-1,TRBV2,NA,few,CASSEAGRTVVGAFF,TGTGCCAGCAGTGAAGCAGGACGGACCGTCGTTGGGGCTTTCTTT
TRBJ1-4,TRBV7-9,NA,NA,CAIRGESREKLFF,TGTGCCATCAGAGGGGAGAGTAGGGAAAAACTGTTTTTT
TRBJ1-2,TRBV5-6,NA,NA,CASNPLGRGYGYTF,TGTGCCAGCAACCCTTTGGGCAGGGGCTATGGCTACACCTTC
TRBJ2-1,TRBV7-9,NA,NA,CASSLAGGANEQFF,TGTGCCAGCAGCTTAGCTGGGGGGGCGAATGAGCAGTTCTTC
TRBJ2-1,TRBV7-3,NA,NA,CASSPLAGALNEQFF,TGTGCCAGCAGCCCCCTCGCGGGCGCTTTAAATGAGCAGTTCTTC
TRBJ2-2,TRBV5-4,NA,NA,CASSLGQGVTGELFF,TGTGCCAGCAGCTTAGGCCAGGGCGTGACCGGGGAGCTGTTTTTT
TRBJ1-1,TRBV18,NA,NA,CASSPGSQNTEAFF,TGTGCCAGCTCACCAGGCAGTCAGAACACTGAAGCTTTCTTT
TRBJ2-6,TRBV5-6,TRBD2,NA,CASSWGGSSGANVLTF,TGTGCCAGCAGCTGGGGGGGAAGCTCTGGGGCCAACGTCCTGACTTTC
TRBJ1-2,TRBV5-6,NA,NA,CASSPLDSNYGYTF,TGTGCCAGCAGCCCCTTAGACAGCAACTATGGCTACACCTTC
TRBJ1-4,TRBV5-6,NA,NA,CASSYRGNEKLFF,TGTGCCAGCAGCTACCGGGGCAATGAAAAACTGTTTTTT
TRBJ1-4,TRBV30,TRBD1,NA,CAWRGKGASGEKLFF,TGTGCCTGGAGGGGGAAGGGGGCTAGTGGTGAAAAACTGTTTTTT
TRBJ1-1,TRBV19,NA,once,CASSPSPGMGLTEAFF,TGTGCCAGTAGTCCCTCGCCAGGGATGGGTCTAACTGAAGCTTTCTTT
TRBJ1-4,TRBV19,NA,NA,CASSIGALNEKLFF,TGTGCCAGTAGTATCGGCGCCTTGAATGAAAAACTGTTTTTT
TRBJ1-1,TRBV9,NA,NA,CASSLSGNTEAFF,TGTGCCAGCAGCTTATCAGGGAACACTGAAGCTTTCTTT
TRBJ1-1,TRBV5-1,NA,few,CASSFLAGNTEAFF,TGCGCCAGCAGCTTCCTGGCGGGGAACACTGAAGCTTTCTTT
TRBJ2-7,TRBV6-1,TRBD1,once,CASSKDRGPYEQYF,TGTGCCAGCAGCAAGGACAGGGGGCCCTACGAGCAGTACTTC
TRBJ1-1,TRBV6-6,NA,NA,CASSYRRAVNTEAFF,TGTGCCAGCAGTTACAGGCGGGCTGTGAACACTGAAGCTTTCTTT
TRBJ2-7,TRBV9,TRBD1,NA,CASSQGQGDEQYF,TGTGCCAGCAGCCAGGGACAGGGAGACGAGCAGTACTTC
TRBJ2-1,TRBV4-3,NA,NA,CASSQDTGQSRQFF,TGCGCCAGCAGCCAAGATACCGGGCAGTCTAGGCAGTTCTTC
TRBJ2-7,TRBV25-1,NA,NA,CASSEPGYTYEQYF,TGTGCCAGCAGTGAACCTGGTTATACCTACGAGCAGTACTTC
TRBJ1-5,TRBV19,TRBD1,NA,CASSRGDRGRGQPQHF,TGTGCCAGTAGTAGGGGGGACAGGGGGCGAGGTCAGCCCCAGCATTTT
TRBJ2-4,TRBV5-1,TRBD1,NA,CASSLQGNRDKNIQYF,TGCGCCAGCAGCTTACAGGGGAATCGGGACAAAAACATTCAGTACTTC
TRBJ1-2,TRBV5-1,NA,NA,CASSPRSGGPNYGYTF,TGCGCCAGCAGCCCTCGATCGGGCGGGCCTAACTATGGCTACACCTTC
TRBJ2-7,TRBV11-2,TRBD1,NA,CASSLGGQGNYEQYF,TGTGCCAGCAGCTTAGGGGGACAGGGAAACTACGAGCAGTACTTC
TRBJ2-5,TRBV6-5,NA,NA,CASSYMAGGGFETQYF,TGTGCCAGCAGTTACATGGCAGGTGGCGGGTTTGAGACCCAGTACTTC
TRBJ1-5,TRBV6-6,TRBD1,NA,CASGQGVQPQHF,TGTGCCAGCGGACAGGGGGTTCAGCCCCAGCATTTT
TRBJ2-6,TRBV4-2,NA,NA,CASSQDPIQGLSGANVLTF,TGTGCCAGCAGCCAAGATCCGATTCAGGGTCTATCTGGGGCCAACGTCCTGACTTTC
TRBJ2-6,TRBV7-2,NA,NA,CASSLGNLGGANVLTF,TGTGCCAGCAGCTTAGGGAATCTGGGTGGGGCCAACGTCCTGACTTTC
TRBJ2-3,TRBV19,TRBD2,NA,CASSIGLGGASTDTQYF,TGTGCCAGTAGTATAGGACTCGGGGGGGCCAGCACAGATACGCAGTATTTT
TRBJ2-7,TRBV5-4,TRBD1,NA,CASSLRDRGQYEQYF,TGTGCCAGCAGTCTCCGGGACAGGGGGCAATACGAGCAGTACTTC
TRBJ1-5,TRBV12-5,TRBD1,once,CASGLGQGGQPQHF,TGTGCTAGTGGTTTGGGACAGGGCGGTCAGCCCCAGCATTTT
TRBJ2-5,TRBV18,NA,NA,CASSTLAPATQYF,TGTGCCAGCTCAACCCTTGCACCAGCCACCCAGTACTTC
TRBJ1-1,TRBV19,NA,NA,CASNFDSMNTEAFF,TGTGCCAGTAATTTCGACAGCATGAACACTGAAGCTTTCTTT
TRBJ2-7,TRBV2,NA,NA,CASSAGGGSSYEQYF,TGTGCCAGCAGTGCCGGCGGGGGCAGCTCCTACGAGCAGTACTTC
TRBJ1-5,TRBV19,NA,NA,CASNPALSNQPQHF,TGTGCCAGTAACCCGGCCCTTAGCAATCAGCCCCAGCATTTT
TRBJ1-1,TRBV19,NA,NA,CASSSYMNTEAFF,TGTGCCAGTAGCTCCTATATGAACACTGAAGCTTTCTTT
TRBJ2-1,TRBV5-6,TRBD1,NA,CASSLTGGSYNEQFF,TGTGCCAGCAGCTTGACAGGGGGCTCCTACAATGAGCAGTTCTTC
TRBJ1-1,TRBV6-5,NA,few,CASHDYMGTEAFF,TGTGCCAGCCATGATTACATGGGCACTGAAGCTTTCTTT
TRBJ2-5,TRBV19,NA,NA,CASSIDGWSETQYF,TGTGCCAGTAGTATAGATGGATGGTCGGAGACCCAGTACTTC
TRBJ1-2,TRBV16,NA,few,CASSQGRVNYGYTF,TGTGCCAGCAGCCAGGGCAGGGTAAACTATGGCTACACCTTC
TRBJ2-2,TRBV7-3,NA,NA,CASSLNRNTGELFF,TGTGCCAGCAGCTTAAATAGGAACACCGGGGAGCTGTTTTTT
TRBJ2-7,TRBV7-9,TRBD1,NA,CASSFATGTYEQYF,TGTGCCAGCAGCTTTGCGACAGGGACCTACGAGCAGTACTTC
TRBJ2-7,TRBV19,NA,NA,CASSPGGTATYEQYF,TGTGCCAGTAGTCCCGGAGGCACGGCAACCTACGAGCAGTACTTC
TRBJ2-5,TRBV11-1,NA,NA,CASSPVPRGGQETQYF,TGTGCCAGCAGCCCCGTCCCCAGGGGAGGCCAAGAGACCCAGTACTTC
TRBJ1-3,TRBV7-2,NA,NA,CASSLLGGLVNTIYF,TGTGCCAGCAGCTTGTTAGGGGGTCTCGTTAACACCATATATTTT
TRBJ2-7,TRBV5-4,TRBD2,NA,CASSFGISGGRSREQYF,TGTGCCAGCAGCTTTGGTATTAGCGGGGGGAGAAGTCGGGAGCAGTACTTC
TRBJ2-1,TRBV11-2,TRBD2,few,CASSLPGLAGNEQFF,TGTGCCAGCAGCTTACCGGGACTAGCGGGGAATGAGCAGTTCTTC
TRBJ1-5,TRBV4-3,NA,NA,CASSQDGNQPQHF,TGCGCCAGCAGCCAAGATGGCAATCAGCCCCAGCATTTT
TRBJ2-7,TRBV5-6,NA,NA,CASSRQMGSSYEQYF,TGTGCCAGCAGCCGCCAGATGGGTTCCTCCTACGAGCAGTACTTC